This T cell receptor (beta chain) appears in the sequencing data of a study of control samples from healthy donors and cancer patients (dated by TCRdb to about 2020). There are a few counts of this clone. The target of this receptor is not known. Base qualities were left out, and no much larger clone turns up one base away. To prepare the library, the immunoSEQ multiplex PCR assay was applied. The immuneACCESS repertoire file appears here via TCRdb, limited to in-frame rearrangements. These files lack a portion of the clones; in checked studies, under half of the deficit traces to unresolved V genes, and the cause of the others is not known. The sample records roughly 130,000 clones, more than 85% of which are singletons. Of the sample, roughly 8.6% falls within the top ten clones. The clonotype was recovered from a man aged 18-30 years in good health. The sequencing input was blood.

At the DNA level, the sequence is TGCGCCAGCACCGAATCCGTCCTCTTCTCTGGGGCCAACGTCCTGACTTTC. It specifies CASTESVLFSGANVLTF. The chain links TRBV10-2 with TRBJ2-6, with the identity of the D gene unclear. The CDR3 contains 17 residues, cysteine and phenylalanine counted. This entry keeps only the CDR3 DNA: 51 bases, framed from base 1. The junction carries 16 bases between V and J, which are trimmed by 7 bases and 0 bases respectively. Via the germline V gene, CDR1 is WSHSY and CDR2 SAAADI.